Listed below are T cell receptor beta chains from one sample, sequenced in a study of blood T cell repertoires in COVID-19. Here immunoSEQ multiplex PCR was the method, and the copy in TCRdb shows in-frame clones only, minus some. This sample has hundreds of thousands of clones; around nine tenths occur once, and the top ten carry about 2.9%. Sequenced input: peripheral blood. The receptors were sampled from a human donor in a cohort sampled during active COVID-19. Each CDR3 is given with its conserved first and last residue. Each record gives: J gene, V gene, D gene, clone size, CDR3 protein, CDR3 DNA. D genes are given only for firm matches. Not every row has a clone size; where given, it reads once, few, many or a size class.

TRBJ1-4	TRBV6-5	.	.	CASSYSVDVSEKLFF	TGTGCCAGCAGTTACTCCGTCGATGTTAGTGAAAAACTGTTTTTT
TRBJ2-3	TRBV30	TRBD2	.	CAWSGIAGETDTQYF	TGTGCCTGGAGTGGGATAGCGGGGGAAACAGATACGCAGTATTTT
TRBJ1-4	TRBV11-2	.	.	CASSPSRGGEKLFF	TGTGCCAGCAGCCCCTCACGAGGGGGTGAAAAACTGTTTTTT
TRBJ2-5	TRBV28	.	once	CASSLRGQETQYF	TGTGCCAGCAGCCTTAGGGGACAAGAGACCCAGTACTTC
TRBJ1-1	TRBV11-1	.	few	CASSPTGYTEAFF	TGTGCCAGCAGCCCGACTGGTTACACTGAAGCTTTCTTT
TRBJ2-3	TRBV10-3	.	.	CAISDGRGATDTQYF	TGTGCCATCAGTGATGGCAGGGGGGCCACAGATACGCAGTATTTT
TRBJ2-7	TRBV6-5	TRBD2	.	CASSQGLAAEQYF	TGTGCCAGCAGCCAAGGACTAGCGGCCGAGCAGTACTTC
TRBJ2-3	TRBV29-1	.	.	CSVDSREADTQYF	TGCAGCGTTGATTCGCGAGAGGCAGATACGCAGTATTTT
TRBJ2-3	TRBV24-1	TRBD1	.	CATRPDRGTDTQYF	TGTGCCACCAGGCCGGACAGGGGCACAGATACGCAGTATTTT
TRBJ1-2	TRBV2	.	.	CASTRGRGSVYGYTF	TGTGCCAGCACCAGAGGTCGGGGTTCGGTCTATGGCTACACCTTC
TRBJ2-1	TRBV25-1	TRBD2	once	CASSDGGANEQFF	TGTGCCAGCAGTGACGGGGGGGCCAATGAGCAGTTCTTC
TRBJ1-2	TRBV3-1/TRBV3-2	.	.	CASSQGRSYGYTF	TGTGCCAGCAGCCAAGGTCGCAGCTATGGCTACACCTTC
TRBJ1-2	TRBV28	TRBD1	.	CASRTGGYGYTF	TGTGCCAGCAGGACAGGGGGCTATGGCTACACCTTC
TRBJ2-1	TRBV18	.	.	CASSPPFDRERATILF	TGTGCCAGCTCACCACCGTTCGACCGGGAGCGGGCTACTATCCTCTTC
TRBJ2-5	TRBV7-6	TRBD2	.	CASSSLTPQRGGETQYF	TGTGCCAGCAGCTCCCTCACTCCACAGCGGGGAGGAGAGACCCAGTACTTC
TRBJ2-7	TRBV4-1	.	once	CASSQALQYEQYF	TGCGCCAGCAGCCAAGCGCTACAGTACGAGCAGTACTTC
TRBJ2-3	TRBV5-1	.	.	CASSLVRETDTQYF	TGCGCCAGCAGCTTGGTTAGGGAGACAGATACGCAGTATTTT
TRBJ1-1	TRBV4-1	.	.	CASSQLEGGLAFF	TGCGCCAGCAGCCAGCTTGAGGGGGGGCTAGCTTTCTTT
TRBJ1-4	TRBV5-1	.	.	CASSSVGREEKLFF	TGCGCCAGCAGCTCAGTAGGGAGGGAGGAAAAACTGTTTTTT
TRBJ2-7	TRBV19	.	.	CASSIQVTSYEQYF	TGTGCCAGTAGTATCCAGGTCACCTCCTACGAGCAGTACTTC
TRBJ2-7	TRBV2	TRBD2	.	CASTEGRGGYEQYF	TGTGCCAGCACCGAGGGGCGGGGGGGTTACGAGCAGTACTTC
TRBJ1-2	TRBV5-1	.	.	CASSLARAGRGYYGYTF	TGCGCCAGCAGCTTGGCGAGGGCAGGCCGGGGGTACTATGGCTACACCTTC
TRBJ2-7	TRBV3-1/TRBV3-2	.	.	CASSQTTGTYEQYF	TGTGCCAGCAGCCAAACGACAGGAACCTACGAGCAGTACTTC
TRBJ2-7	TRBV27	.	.	CASRDRAYEQYF	TGTGCCAGCAGAGACAGAGCCTACGAGCAGTACTTC
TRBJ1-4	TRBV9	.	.	CASSVQGNNEKLFF	TGTGCCAGCAGCGTCCAGGGGAATAATGAAAAACTGTTTTTT
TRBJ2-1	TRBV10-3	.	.	CATLRGAQGNEQFF	TGTGCCACCCTACGGGGGGCGCAGGGGAATGAGCAGTTCTTC
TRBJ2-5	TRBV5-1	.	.	CASSLRARGAGETQYF	TGCGCCAGCAGCCTTAGGGCCCGGGGGGCCGGGGAGACCCAGTACTTC
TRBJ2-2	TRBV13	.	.	CASTPWNTGELFF	TGTGCCAGCACCCCCTGGAACACCGGGGAGCTGTTTTTT
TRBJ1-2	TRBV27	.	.	CATRGGYGYTF	TGTGCCACCCGGGGGGGGTATGGCTACACCTTC
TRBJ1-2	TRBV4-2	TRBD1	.	CASSQGTGKYGYTF	TGTGCCAGCAGCCAAGGGACAGGGAAGTATGGCTACACCTTC
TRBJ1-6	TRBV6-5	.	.	CASTMTENSPLHF	TGTGCCAGCACCATGACAGAGAATTCACCCCTCCACTTT
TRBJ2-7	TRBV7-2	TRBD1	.	CASSLAIGQGAQGEQYF	TGTGCCAGCAGCTTAGCGATAGGGCAGGGGGCTCAAGGGGAGCAGTACTTC
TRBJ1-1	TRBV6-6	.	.	CASWTGIAEAFF	TGTGCCAGCTGGACCGGGATCGCTGAAGCTTTCTTT
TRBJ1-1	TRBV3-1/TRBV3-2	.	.	CASSQAGQNTEAFF	TGTGCCAGCAGCCAAGCCGGACAGAACACTGAAGCTTTCTTT
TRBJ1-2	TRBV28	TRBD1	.	CASSLSGTAYTF	TGTGCCAGCAGTTTATCCGGGACAGCCTACACCTTC
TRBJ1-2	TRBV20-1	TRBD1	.	CSASPGQGRYGYTF	TGCAGTGCCAGTCCGGGACAGGGACGATATGGCTACACCTTC
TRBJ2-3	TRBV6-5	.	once	CASSYSGATGDTQYF	TGTGCCAGCAGTTACTCGGGGGCCACGGGAGATACGCAGTATTTT
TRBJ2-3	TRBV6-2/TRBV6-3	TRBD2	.	CASSFPGTSGRDTQYF	TGTGCCAGCAGTTTTCCCGGGACTAGCGGGCGGGATACGCAGTATTTT
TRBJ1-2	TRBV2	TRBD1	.	CASRLSGQGAYGYTF	TGTGCCAGCAGGCTTAGCGGACAGGGGGCCTATGGCTACACCTTC
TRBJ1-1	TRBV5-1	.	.	CASSPLGGANTEAFF	TGCGCCAGCAGCCCACTCGGGGGGGCGAACACTGAAGCTTTCTTT